This T cell receptor beta chain was recorded in a study of cytomegalovirus exposure and HLA in healthy donors (dated 2017 in TCRdb). For context, the study as a whole: According to an earlier analysis of around 600 of the donors, about 179 million T cells yielded roughly 110 million unique TCR beta sequences and approximately 300 Gb of sequence data. An early release covering 550 to 650 HLA-typed donors comprised roughly 300 gigabases of sequencing data and approximately 85 million unique TCR sequences. The genetic ancestry cluster associated with self-reported Caucasian donors included roughly 84% of the approximately 410 genotyped donors. The study aimed to test whether cataloging public T cell receptors could reveal signatures of past pathogen exposure. The study profiled the T cell repertoires of under 700 subjects by immunosequencing and related them to cytomegalovirus serostatus. Along with the roughly 700-subject first cohort, a separate validation cohort of over a hundred different subjects was used. High-throughput TCR immunosequencing, statistical association of individual TCRs with disease status, and machine learning were combined to predict cytomegalovirus infection status. A later analysis re-examined previously published TCR beta repertoires from over 500 donors and added high-resolution HLA genotyping to investigate patterns of TCR occurrence. The later analysis used no new phenotypic data to find candidate immune exposures, relying instead on TCR beta sequences and their occurrence across donors. To decide whether each TCR beta V gene segment behaved as functional or pseudogenic, an earlier analysis of some 540 of the donors relied on high-throughput TCR beta sequencing. Alongside the repertoire data, information on donor age, sex, ethnicity and CMV serostatus was compiled. Genome-wide SNP genotypes for about 65% of the 666 donors were used in a later genetic analysis, which treated that subset as a discovery cohort. Every discovery cohort repertoire had been produced on one sequencing platform. HLA typing included class I and class II loci at four-digit resolution. The number of donors typed differed by locus, with about 629-630 for A, B, C, DRB1 and DQB1, roughly 520 for DQA1, about 610 for DPA1, and approximately 470 for DPB1. About five DR-DQ haplotypes were treated as single units for association and clustering because of strong linkage in the cohort. On average, 235,054 unique TCR beta nucleotide sequences were sequenced per donor among some 430 genotyped donors of the cohort, with around 19% of those sequences being non-productive. General findings and caveats noted by the study authors: Compared with the roughly 700-donor mean, donors in an Asian-associated ancestry cluster had fewer N-insertions in productive TCRs, according to a later genetic analysis. The authors suggested that the approach could potentially be extended to other disease states and immunological phenotypes. Only TCR beta chains were sequenced in this cohort, and the absence of alpha or paired-chain data limited detectable features. Most TCR sequences were seen in very few donors, while some public TCRs were found in many individuals. A few of the identified cytomegalovirus-associated TCR beta chains were confirmed in vitro to be specific for cytomegalovirus antigens. Correlated functional status among segregating V segments might be attributable to linkage disequilibrium, but an unknown experimental factor could not be ruled out. In an earlier analysis of about 600 of the donors, most TCR beta V segments appeared in productive rearrangements about 90% or about 30% of the time, broadly matching IMGT annotations. In a later analysis, HLA-associated TCR beta chains were found to be more clonally expanded and to have lower generation probabilities than equally common non-associated chains. Sequencing depth was assumed to be roughly uniform across donors in the presence/absence analyses, though that assumption may not hold. In a later analysis, several top co-occurrence clusters were reported to appear linked to parvovirus B19, influenza, CMV and Epstein-Barr virus. In a later analysis, around 17,000 TCR beta sequences were associated with specific HLA alleles at a false discovery rate of 0.05. A further reported finding was that TCR beta sequences accurately predicted the HLA-A and HLA-B alleles for most subjects in the first cohort. The classifier was reported to diagnose cytomegalovirus status with high specificity and sensitivity in both the original cohort and the validation cohort. Roughly 17 rarely observed V segments, including chromosome 9 orphons, were excluded from the earlier analysis of some 590 of the donors because counts were too low. Because some donors lacked HLA typing at each locus, the association tests relied only on the typed subset. Some IMGT-functional V segments, including TRBV6-2 and TRBV6-3, could not be told apart with the 87-base-pair reads, so those segments were excluded. Assigning TCR associations to individual alleles was difficult when HLA alleles, especially DR and DQ, strongly co-occurred. CMV serostatus was the only immune exposure information available for the cohort. The study gave a list of about 160 TCR beta chains associated with cytomegalovirus. A cluster of highly shared sequence variants was judged likely to represent a technical artifact of the sequencing pipeline. A later analysis found that most CMV-associated TCR beta chains appeared HLA-restricted, with HLA associations seemingly driven largely by CMV exposure. In a later genetic analysis, a missense DCLRE1C variant was associated with V-gene and J-gene trimming of TCR beta chains, and the association was replicated in an independent cohort. In a later analysis, the rate of TCR association differed among HLA loci, with DRB1 alleles having the most associated TCRs and HLA-C alleles having the fewest.

The V end loses 4 bases and the J end loses 6 bases, and a stretch of 10 bases separates them. CDR1 and CDR2 (SGDLS, YYNGEE) derive from the germline V gene. The CDR3, cysteine through phenylalanine, is 12 amino acids long. Just CDR3 DNA is preserved here, 36 bases in frame from base 1. In total, fewer than 750 healthy bone marrow donors made up the cohort. At the time of sampling, all cohort members were nominally healthy, though unrecorded immune exposures were likely present. The donor was CMV seronegative and belonged to the group of more than 300 seronegative cohort members. Each donor provided a peripheral blood sample, and peripheral blood mononuclear cells were used for TCR beta sequencing. Genomic DNA was extracted from the blood cell samples with the Qiagen DNeasy Blood Extraction Kit. Library construction relied on the immunoSEQ multiplex PCR assay. A mixture of 60 forward primers for TCR Vbeta segments and 13 reverse primers for TCR Jbeta segments was used in the multiplex PCR. Amplification of the CDR3 region of rearranged TCR beta genes was performed with a multiplex PCR assay on genomic DNA. On the Illumina HiSeq System, the amplified TCR beta libraries were sequenced as 87-base-pair reads. In the authors' own workflow: A later analysis counted 75 million to 100 million unique TCR beta chains across the 550 to 700 repertoires, and some 12 million of these chains were shared by at least two donors. A nearest-neighbor algorithm error-corrected the raw reads and collapsed the reads into unique sequences, merging closely related sequences to remove PCR and sequencing errors. CDR3 sequences were aligned to IMGT reference sequences to assign V, D and J gene segments. For a sequence to be retained, at least a six-nucleotide match to both a V gene segment and a J gene segment was required. Rearrangements were called productive when the CDR3 lacked stop codons and stayed in frame with V and J; all others were non-productive. Following IMGT convention, CDR3 was defined as the stretch from the second conserved V-encoded cysteine up to the conserved J-encoded phenylalanine. In an earlier analysis of more than 550 of the donors, sequences lacking an unambiguous match to a single V gene segment were excluded. In an earlier analysis of 450 to 700 of the donors, V segments were called functional above 56.7% productive rearrangements and were called segregating when the between-donor standard deviation exceeded 5%. A statistical classification framework was built for diagnosing cytomegalovirus status from the catalog of TCR beta chain sequences. In a later analysis, V and J genes were assigned by comparing TCR nucleotide sequences against IMGT/GENE-DB human TR gene sequences. In a later analysis, CDR3 sequences and most-parsimonious VDJ recombination scenarios were assigned using the TCRdist pipeline. In a later analysis, each TCR beta chain was defined by its CDR3 amino acid sequence together with its V-gene family, and reads lacking a unique V-gene family were excluded. To address suspected cross-contamination and a sequencing artifact, a later analysis removed some 620 highly shared, low-generation-probability nucleotide sequences. For each public chain, a later analysis derived a clonal expansion index from normalized ranks of inferred template counts within each repertoire. Generation probabilities in a later analysis came from a VDJ recombination model fitted to out-of-frame rearrangements, and those results were checked against IGoR. In a later analysis, TCR-TCR, TCR-HLA and TCR-CMV co-occurrence was scored with hypergeometric tests, and a repertoire-size bias correction was applied to TCR pairs. To estimate false discovery rates, a later analysis permuted the HLA or CMV assignments 20 times. A later analysis grouped co-occurring TCRs with DBSCAN, adding TCRdist sequence similarity when clustering within HLA-allele-positive subsets. Co-occurrence clustering excluded repertoires with fewer than 30,000 or more than 120,000 public chains, plus five with anomalous nucleotide sharing. TCRdb provides this immuneACCESS table in a form limited to in-frame rearrangements. Some clones are lacking; in checked studies, under half of them reflect an unresolved V gene, and why the rest are absent is not known. The V and J calls and clone size come from that table; D and trimming were worked out from the DNA. Within this sample are some 150,000 clones, with 75% to 80% of them counted one time only. The top ten constitute under 2% of the sample.

Notes on this clone: It has no known antigen specificity. Base qualities are missing; no much larger clone stands one base away.

The V and J segments used are TRBV9 and TRBJ1-1; no D gene can be assigned with confidence. The sequenced sample consisted of PBMCs. This TCR came from a female donor in good health and CMV-seronegative. The CDR3 reads as follows: CASSPSGSEAFF. The DNA is as follows: TGTGCCAGCAGCCCGTCAGGTTCTGAAGCTTTCTTT.